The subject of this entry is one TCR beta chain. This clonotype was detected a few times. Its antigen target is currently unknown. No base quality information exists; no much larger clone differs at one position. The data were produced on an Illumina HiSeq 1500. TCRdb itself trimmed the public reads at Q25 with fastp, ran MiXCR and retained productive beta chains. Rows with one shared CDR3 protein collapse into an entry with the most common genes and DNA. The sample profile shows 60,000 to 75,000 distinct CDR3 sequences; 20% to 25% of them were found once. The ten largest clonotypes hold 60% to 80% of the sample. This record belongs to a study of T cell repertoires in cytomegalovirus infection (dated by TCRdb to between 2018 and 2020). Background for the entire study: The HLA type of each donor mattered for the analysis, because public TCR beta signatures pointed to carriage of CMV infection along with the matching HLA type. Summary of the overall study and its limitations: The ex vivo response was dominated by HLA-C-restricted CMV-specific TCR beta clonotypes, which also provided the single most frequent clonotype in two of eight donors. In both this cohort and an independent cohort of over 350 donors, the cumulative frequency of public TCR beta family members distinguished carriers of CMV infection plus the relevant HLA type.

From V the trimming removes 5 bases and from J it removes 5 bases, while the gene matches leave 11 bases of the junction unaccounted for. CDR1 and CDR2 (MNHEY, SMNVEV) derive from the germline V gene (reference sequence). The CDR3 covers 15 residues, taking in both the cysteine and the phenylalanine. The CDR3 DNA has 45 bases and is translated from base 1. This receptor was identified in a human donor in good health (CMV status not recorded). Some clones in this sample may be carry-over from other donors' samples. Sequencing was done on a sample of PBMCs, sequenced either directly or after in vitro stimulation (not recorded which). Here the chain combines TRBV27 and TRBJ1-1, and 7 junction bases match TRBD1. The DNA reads TGTGCCAGCAGTCCAGGACAGGTTATGGGTACTGAAGCTTTCTTT. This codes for CASSPGQVMGTEAFF.